One and the same sample provided the 20 T cell receptor beta chains below, sequenced in a study of molecular identifiers for immune sequencing clone quantification. Via MiXCR, TCRdb re-called the PCR reads, giving one row per CDR3 protein. The repertoire holds about 630,000 distinct CDR3 sequences, with 25% as singletons. Specimen: naive CD8+ T cells from blood, with Jurkat cell RNA spiked in. Subset denoted: FACS-sorted CD8+CD4-CCR7+CD45RA+ naive T cells. Receptors were obtained from a human donor in good health. Some libraries in this study had Jurkat cell RNA spiked in.

The rearrangement links TRBV3-1 to TRBJ1-6, with D possibly matching TRBD1 (5 bases). This CDR3 is 16 amino acids long. Trimming pared 0 bases from V and 6 bases from J, leaving 12 bases between. Germline CDR1 is LGHDT and CDR2 is YNNKEL (reference sequence). The CDR3 protein is CASSQDVRQTNSPLHF. CDR3 sequence (DNA): TGTGCCAGCAGCCAAGATGTTAGACAGACTAATTCACCCCTCCACTTT.

The J gene is TRBJ2-7, the V gene TRBV19; 7 nucleotides line up with TRBD1. This CDR3 is built from 16 residues. Germline V gives CDR1 LNHDA, CDR2 SQIVND (reference sequence). Unmatched junction bases numbered 13, after V lost 3 bases and J lost 5 bases. The CDR3 nucleotides are TGTGCCAGTAGTATGCCCCCCGGGACAGCCGGGGACGAGCAGTACTTC. This translates into CASSMPPGTAGDEQYF.

This clonotype occurred a few times. The chain uses TRBV19 and TRBJ2-7; 8 bases are a match to TRBD1. Unmatched junction bases numbered 8, after V lost 5 bases and J lost 5 bases. The CDR3 has 14 residues. The germline gives CDR1 LNHDA, CDR2 SQIVND (reference sequence). CDR3 region: CASSPQGAVNEQYF. For the CDR3, the DNA is TGTGCCAGTAGTCCTCAGGGGGCGGTCAACGAGCAGTACTTC.

In this sample, this clonotype turned up many times. This chain joins TRBV13 and TRBJ1-2; 8 bases match TRBD1. CDR3 size: 15 residues. J was trimmed by 6 bases and V by 5 bases; bases with no gene match: 11. Germline V gene data show CDR1 as PRHDT and CDR2 as FYEKMQ (reference sequence). The CDR3 is CASSALPGGADGYTF. Here the CDR3 DNA reads TGTGCCAGCAGCGCACTCCCAGGGGGCGCAGATGGCTACACCTTC.

Regarding this clonotype: A much larger clone lies a single base off, so this may be a read error. A read error is likely, as this CDR3 ends without the conserved phenylalanine or tryptophan. This chain uses TRBV29-1 with TRBJ2-3, with D tentatively TRBD2 (6 bases). In germline, CDR1 is SQVTM, CDR2 ANQGSEA. The CDR3 is 15 residues long. Trimming stripped 6 bases from V and 6 bases from J, with 22 bases between. Here the CDR3 reads CSVADPSEPQDTQYL. CDR3 DNA: TGCAGCGTAGCCGACCCTAGCGAGCCGCAGGATACGCAGTATTTA.

This clonotype was counted ten times or more. V usage is TRBV7-9 and J usage is TRBJ1-1; tentative D call: TRBD1 (5 bases). In germline, CDR1 is SEHNR, CDR2 FQNEAQ (reference sequence). The V end was cut by 7 bases, the J end by 4 bases, with 13 bases between. The CDR3 has 13 amino acids. The CDR3 loop is CASIYLGATEAFF. The CDR3 nucleotides are TGTGCCAGCATCTATTTAGGGGCCACTGAAGCTTTCTTT.

V is TRBV6-6 and J is TRBJ1-4, with D hard to call. V was pared by 7 bases and J by 0 bases, with 12 bases between. This CDR3 region has 15 residues. Germline V gene lookup returns CDR1 MNHNY and CDR2 SVGAGI (reference sequence). For the CDR3, the DNA is TGTGCCAGCAACTTTGAGTTGGCAACTAATGAAAAACTGTTTTTT. This encodes CASNFELATNEKLFF.

This clonotype was recorded only once. J is TRBJ2-5 and V is TRBV9; TRBD1 matches at 7 bases. Trimming cost V 3 bases and J 2 bases; bases outside gene matches: 10. The CDR3 totals 16 residues. Germline assignment: CDR1 SGDLS and CDR2 YYNGEE. CDR3 coding DNA: TGTGCCAGCAGCGCTAACCTTGGGACAGCTCAAGAGACCCAGTACTTC. Residues: CASSANLGTAQETQYF.

This clonotype turned up a few times. The rearrangement joins TRBV11-3 to TRBJ2-2, with D tentatively TRBD1 (6 bases). The CDR3 sequence is 15 residues long. Per the germline V gene, CDR1 is SGHNT and CDR2 is YENEEA. V was pared by 5 bases and J by 3 bases, with 13 bases between. The CDR3 loop is CASSPADSYTGELFF. CDR3 nucleotide sequence: TGTGCCAGCAGCCCCGCGGACAGTTACACCGGGGAGCTGTTTTTT.

This clonotype was seen only a few times. V is TRBV15 and J is TRBJ1-4; 7 positions agree with TRBD1. Trimming took 5 bases from V and 7 from J; bases not matched to a gene: 10. Germline loops: CDR1 LNHNV, CDR2 YYDKDF (reference sequence). CDR3 size: 15 residues. CDR3 sequence reads: CATSVSDRVGEKLFF. CDR3 sequence (DNA): TGTGCCACCAGCGTGAGTGACAGGGTCGGTGAAAAACTGTTTTTT.

This clonotype was seen more than once but under ten times. The chain has TRBV9 and TRBJ2-7, with a tentative D call TRBD2 (6 bases). Between the trimmed V and J ends, which lost 3 bases and 4 bases, there was a span of 8 bases. CDR1 is SGDLS, CDR2 YYNGEE, per germline. This CDR3 has 12 residues. In DNA form, the CDR3 reads TGTGCCAGCAGCGATAGCGGATACGAGCAGTACTTC. It translates to CASSDSGYEQYF. Full variable domain (remainder filled in from reference TRBV9 and TRBJ2-7): DSGVTQTPKHLITATGQRVTLRCSPRSGDLSVYWYQQSLDQGLQFLIQYYNGEERAKGNILERFSAQQFPDLHSELNLSSLELGDSALYFCASSDSGYEQYFGPGTRLTVT.

This clonotype was recorded many times. The V and J genes are TRBV5-4 and TRBJ2-3; 7 nucleotides match TRBD2. J gave up 6 bases and V 4 bases, and 8 bases lay outside the gene matches. Looked up from germline, CDR1 is SGHNT and CDR2 is YYREEE (reference sequence). The CDR3 runs to 14 residues. The CDR3 is CASSPSGLLDTQYF. The CDR3 nucleotides are TGTGCCAGCAGCCCTAGCGGACTGCTCGATACGCAGTATTTT.

As for this clonotype: A much more abundant neighbour one base away suggests this may be a read error. The rearrangement joins TRBV5-6 to TRBJ1-6; no clear D. V dropped 0 bases and J dropped 10 bases, with 14 bases sitting between them. Germline V lookup: CDR1 SGHDT, CDR2 YYEEEE. The CDR3 length is 15 residues. CDR3 coding DNA: TGTGCCAGCAGCTTGGACCCACGATACAGATCACCCCTCCACTTT. Amino acid sequence: CASSLDPRYRSPLHF.

Ten or more counts support this clonotype. The chain couples TRBV4-3 to TRBJ2-5; D is unresolved. V lost 1 base and J lost 4, with 7 bases in between. CDR3 size: 13 residues. Germline loops: CDR1 LGHNA, CDR2 YSLEER. In DNA form, the CDR3 reads TGCGCCAGCAGCCAAGCTCTCGTAGAGACCCAGTACTTC. Amino acid sequence: CASSQALVETQYF.

This clonotype was seen many times. V usage is TRBV7-9 and J usage is TRBJ2-7, with a possible D match to TRBD1 (6 bases). Germline V gene lookup returns CDR1 SEHNR and CDR2 FQNEAQ (reference sequence). Trimming left V 5 bases short and J 2 bases short, with 19 bases between. The CDR3 sequence is 16 residues long. In nucleotides, the CDR3 is TGTGCCAGCAGCGCGGACACAGGGCCCGCCACCTACGAGCAGTACTTC. It encodes CASSADTGPATYEQYF.

In this sample, this clonotype turned up a few times. The chain is built from TRBV3-1 and TRBJ2-6; a possible D gene is TRBD2 (6 bases). Looked up from germline, CDR1 is LGHDT and CDR2 is YNNKEL (reference sequence). Trimming cost V 0 bases and J 0 bases, with 12 bases left between them. This CDR3 is built from 18 residues. CDR3 in DNA: TGTGCCAGCAGCCAAGATTGGGCGGGATTCTCTGGGGCCAACGTCCTGACTTTC. It is translated as CASSQDWAGFSGANVLTF.

Remarks on this clonotype: A much larger clone lies a single base off, so this may be a read error. Here the CDR3 omits its conserved ending phenylalanine or tryptophan, so a read error is the likely source. CDR3 DNA sequence: TGCGCCAGCAGCCAAGATCAATACGAGCAGTACCTC. It codes for CASSQDQYEQYL. The V and J genes are TRBV4-1 and TRBJ2-7; D ambiguous. V lost 0 bases and J 4 bases, leaving 4 bases between the germline ends. Germline assignment: CDR1 MGHRA and CDR2 YSYEKL. CDR3 length: 12 amino acids.

Ten or more counts support this clonotype. The chain has TRBV7-9 and TRBJ2-7; 8 bases fit TRBD2. CDR1 is SEHNR and CDR2 is FQNEAQ in the germline V gene (reference sequence). The CDR3 is made up of 16 amino acids. Trimming removed 3 bases from V and 0 bases from J; junction bases left unmatched: 7. The CDR3 spells CASSFEGGTSSYEQYF. The CDR3, as DNA: TGTGCCAGCAGCTTCGAAGGAGGGACTAGCTCCTACGAGCAGTACTTC.

On this clonotype: A much larger clonotype is one base distant, so this may be a read error. This chain links TRBV3-1 with TRBJ1-1, with 7 bases matching TRBD1. CDR3 length equals 13 residues. CDR1 LGHDT and CDR2 YNNKEL come from the germline V gene (reference sequence). For the CDR3, the DNA is TGTGCCAGCAGCGCGACAGGGCCCACTGGAGCTTTCTTT. Its protein is CASSATGPTGAFF.

This clonotype was seen only a few times. The rearrangement links TRBV4-3 to TRBJ1-2; D is possibly TRBD1 (6 bases). The CDR3 is 15 residues long. Germline CDR1 reads LGHNA; CDR2 reads YSLEER. The germline V and J ends were trimmed by 0 bases and 4 bases, with 12 bases remaining between them. CDR3 coding DNA: TGCGCCAGCAGCCAAGATCGCATGGGGGCCTATGGCTACACCTTC. Protein sequence: CASSQDRMGAYGYTF.